This entry lists 20 T cell receptor beta chains sequenced from one sample in a study of T-cell reconstitution after alpha-beta-depleted transplantation in children. Unique molecular identifiers were incorporated when the TCRbeta library was constructed. One entry per CDR3 protein results from TCRdb running MiXCR on the PCR reads. The data hold about 900,000 distinct CDR3 sequences, with roughly 31% observed a single time. Sequenced here: PBMCs, mostly from graft donor cells, sampled 360 days after TCRalphabeta/CD19-depleted stem cell transplant. These receptors originate from a boy younger than two who had a stem cell transplant for SCID, so the T cells may come from the graft donor.

The chain recombines TRBV2 with TRBJ1-1, with D maybe TRBD1 (6 bases). Germline assignment: CDR1 SNHLY and CDR2 FYNNEI. V shed 3 bases and J shed 5 bases, with 13 bases lying between them. This CDR3 has 14 residues. The CDR3: CASSDQGPGTEAFF. The CDR3 bases are TGTGCCAGCAGTGATCAGGGGCCGGGAACTGAAGCTTTCTTT.

This clonotype was counted only a few times. The chain couples TRBV7-9 to TRBJ2-1, with TRBD1 matching over 7 bases. This CDR3 comprises 16 residues. After removal of 1 base from V and 3 bases from J, the junction contained 6 bases not matched to a gene. CDR1 is SEHNR and CDR2 is FQNEAQ in the germline V gene (reference sequence). This chain's CDR3 is CASSLEGAGFYNEQFF. The DNA of the CDR3 is TGTGCCAGCAGCTTAGAGGGGGCAGGGTTCTACAATGAGCAGTTCTTC.

The chain uses TRBV7-2 and TRBJ2-1; D remains unclear. The CDR3 extends over 15 amino acids. The germline V and J ends were trimmed by 3 bases and 5 bases, with 14 bases remaining between them. Germline V lookup: CDR1 SGHTA, CDR2 FQGNSA. CDR3 DNA sequence: TGTGCCAGCAGCTTTGTGGGGTTTCCGAACAATGAGCAGTTCTTC. This sequence encodes CASSFVGFPNNEQFF.

V gene TRBV29-1 combines with J gene TRBJ2-1; D is possibly TRBD1 or TRBD2 (7 bases each). CDR1 is SQVTM, CDR2 ANQGSEA, per germline. The length of the CDR3 is 15 residues. With 2 bases removed from V and 12 bases from J, the gap between germline ends came to 23 bases. CDR3 residues: CSVERGRDSGGGQFF. CDR3 in DNA: TGCAGCGTTGAAAGGGGGAGGGACAGCGGTGGAGGGCAGTTCTTC.

This chain joins TRBV4-1 and TRBJ2-7; D may match TRBD1 or TRBD2 (5 bases each). The germline gives CDR1 MGHRA, CDR2 YSYEKL. There are 15 residues in the CDR3. V was cut by 1 base and J by 4 bases, with 14 bases left in between. As DNA, the CDR3 is TGCGCCAGCAGCCAAGTTGTTACGGGGCGGTACGAGCAGTACTTC. Translation gives CASSQVVTGRYEQYF.

Only a few counts were recorded for this clonotype. The chain carries TRBV5-1 and TRBJ2-7; 7 bases agree with TRBD2. Germline CDR1 and CDR2: SGHRS and YFSETQ. V shed 7 bases and J 3 bases; nucleotides not matched to a gene: 16. CDR3 length: 16 amino acids. Written as DNA, the CDR3 is TGCGCCAGCGGATGGGGGGGTGTCGGGGGAAACTACGAGCAGTACTTC. This sequence encodes CASGWGGVGGNYEQYF. Full variable domain (missing parts from reference TRBV5-1 and TRBJ2-7): KAGVTQTPRYLIKTRGQQVTLSCSPISGHRSVSWYQQTPGQGLQFLFEYFSETQRNKGNFPGRFSGRQFSNSRSEMNVSTLELGDSALYLCASGWGGVGGNYEQYFGPGTRLTVT.

V usage is TRBV12-3 or TRBV12-4 and J usage is TRBJ2-4; D gene unclear. The CDR3 length is 12 residues. V lost 2 bases and J 11 bases, leaving 10 bases between the germline ends. DNA of the CDR3: TGTGCCAGCAGTTTAAGCCCGATCCTTCAGTACTTC. It translates to CASSLSPILQYF.

Only one count was recorded for this clonotype. The chain couples TRBV5-6 to TRBJ2-2; 7 nucleotides align to TRBD2. Per germline, CDR1 SGHDT and CDR2 YYEEEE. V shed 5 bases, J shed 6 bases, and the junction held 10 bases outside the gene matches. The CDR3 has 15 amino acids. CDR3 nucleotide sequence: TGTGCCAGCAGTCCCCTGGCGGGGGAACCCGGGGAGCTGTTTTTT. Amino acids: CASSPLAGEPGELFF.

The genes are TRBV3-1 and TRBJ1-1, with D unclear. Germline-derived CDR1 and CDR2 are LGHDT and YNNKEL (reference sequence). The CDR3 is made up of 14 amino acids. Trimming took 2 bases from V and 1 from J, leaving 8 bases between them. Here the CDR3 DNA reads TGTGCCAGCAGCCAATTCGGACGGAACACTGAAGCTTTCTTT. Its protein product is CASSQFGRNTEAFF.

The chain carries TRBV6-2 or TRBV6-3 and TRBJ2-5, with D hard to call. CDR3 size: 16 residues. Per the germline V gene, CDR1 is MNHEY and CDR2 is SVGEGT. The ends were cut back, 0 bases at V and 1 base at J, with 12 bases in the middle. The CDR3 DNA is TGTGCCAGCAGTTACTCCCTTGGACGGATCCAAGAGACCCAGTACTTC. Protein: CASSYSLGRIQETQYF.

The chain carries TRBV19 and TRBJ2-3, with 10 bases matching TRBD2. The CDR3 runs to 15 residues. The germline CDR1 and CDR2 sequences are LNHDA and SQIVND (reference sequence). V shed 8 bases, J shed 4 bases, and the junction held 9 bases outside the gene matches. The CDR3 DNA sequence: TGTGCCAGTCAACGTACTAGCGGGGAGGCAGATACGCAGTATTTT. Residues: CASQRTSGEADTQYF.

This chain connects TRBV5-5 to TRBJ1-1; no reliable D call. The length of the CDR3 is 16 residues. CDR1 and CDR2 (germline): SGHKS, YYEKEE (reference sequence). Between the trimmed V and J ends, which lost 0 bases and 0 bases, there was a span of 12 bases. The CDR3 is CASSLGPADMNTEAFF. The CDR3 nucleotides are TGTGCCAGCAGCTTGGGACCGGCAGACATGAACACTGAAGCTTTCTTT.

This chain links TRBV27 with TRBJ2-3; D might be TRBD2 (5 bases). The germline V gene has CDR1 MNHEY and CDR2 SMNVEV (reference sequence). The CDR3 has 17 residues. The V gene lost 6 bases and the J gene lost 3 bases, with 22 bases spanning the gap. The CDR3 loop is CASSPIRGTWGTDTQYF. The CDR3 DNA reads as TGTGCCAGCAGCCCCATTCGGGGAACCTGGGGAACAGATACGCAGTATTTT.

This clonotype was seen repeatedly, ten times or more. This chain links TRBV29-1 with TRBJ2-7, with D perhaps TRBD1 (5 bases). This CDR3 region has 12 residues. Germline CDR1 and CDR2: SQVTM and ANQGSEA. The V gene lost 5 bases and the J gene lost 2 bases, with 10 bases spanning the gap. The CDR3, as DNA: TGCAGCGTTCAGGGTGGGGCCTACGAGCAGTACTTC. It yields the protein CSVQGGAYEQYF.

V usage is TRBV28 and J usage is TRBJ2-1, with 8 bases lining up with TRBD2. CDR1 MDHEN and CDR2 SYDVKM come from the germline V gene. This CDR3 has 17 amino acids. Trimming at V came to 5 bases and at J to 4 bases, leaving 13 bases not matched to a gene. CDR3 nucleotides: TGTGCCAGCAGTCCGACCGTAGCGGGGACCAGGTACAATGAGCAGTTCTTC. Encoded protein: CASSPTVAGTRYNEQFF.

In its sample, this clonotype was seen a few times. V usage is TRBV7-9 and J usage is TRBJ2-3; the D gene is possibly TRBD2 (5 bases). The CDR3 loop spans 14 amino acids. Germline CDR1 and CDR2: SEHNR and FQNEAQ (reference sequence). Trimming stripped 3 bases from V and 4 bases from J, with 11 bases between. CDR3 nucleotide sequence: TGTGCCAGCAGCTTCGGGCCCGGGGCAGATACGCAGTATTTT. Translating gives CASSFGPGADTQYF.

This clonotype was counted only a few times. This chain links TRBV5-1 with TRBJ1-4; no clear D. V was cut by 7 bases and J by 6 bases, with 10 bases left in between. The CDR3 is 12 residues long. Germline CDR1 and CDR2: SGHRS and YFSETQ. The CDR3 DNA reads TGCGCCAGCTGGGCTGGGGATGAAAAACTGTTTTTT. This gives the protein CASWAGDEKLFF. Using reference TRBV5-1 and TRBJ1-4 for the parts outside the CDR3, the full variable domain is KAGVTQTPRYLIKTRGQQVTLSCSPISGHRSVSWYQQTPGQGLQFLFEYFSETQRNKGNFPGRFSGRQFSNSRSEMNVSTLELGDSALYLCASWAGDEKLFFGSGTQLSVL.

This clonotype appeared a few times. V is TRBV7-9 and J is TRBJ1-1; D not certain. CDR3 length equals 15 residues. V was shortened by 2 bases and J by 2 bases, with 12 bases between the two germline ends. CDR1 SEHNR and CDR2 FQNEAQ come from the germline V gene (reference sequence). The CDR3 here is CASSLPGVLNTEAFF. Here the CDR3 DNA reads TGTGCCAGCAGCTTACCCGGGGTCCTAAACACTGAAGCTTTCTTT.

The chain employs TRBV6-5 and TRBJ2-3; weak D call: TRBD1 (6 bases). Trimming removed 4 bases from V and 3 bases from J, with 17 bases in between. The germline V gene encodes CDR1 MNHEY and CDR2 SVGAGI. CDR3 length: 16 amino acids. CDR3 sequence (DNA): TGTGCCAGCAGTTCGGCCCAGGGGAAAAGGACAGATACGCAGTATTTT. It specifies CASSSAQGKRTDTQYF.

This chain links TRBV2 with TRBJ2-1; 9 bases line up with TRBD1. Looked up from germline, CDR1 is SNHLY and CDR2 is FYNNEI. The J segment lost 6 bases and the V segment lost 6 bases, leaving 6 bases of the junction unmatched. The CDR3 has 14 residues. This CDR3 is CASSRQGGINEQFF. The CDR3 DNA is TGTGCCAGCAGCAGACAGGGGGGGATCAATGAGCAGTTCTTC.